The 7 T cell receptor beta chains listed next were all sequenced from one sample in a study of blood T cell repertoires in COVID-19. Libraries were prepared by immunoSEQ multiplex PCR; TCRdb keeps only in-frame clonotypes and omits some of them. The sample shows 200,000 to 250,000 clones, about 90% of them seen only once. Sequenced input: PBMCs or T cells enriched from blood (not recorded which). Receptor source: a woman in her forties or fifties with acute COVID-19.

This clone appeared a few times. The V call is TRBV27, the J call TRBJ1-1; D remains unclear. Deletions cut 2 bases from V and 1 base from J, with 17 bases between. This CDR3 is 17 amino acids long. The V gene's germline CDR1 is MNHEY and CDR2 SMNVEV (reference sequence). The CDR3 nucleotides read TGTGCCAGCAGTTTAAAAGCGGGAATGGGGTCGAACACTGAAGCTTTCTTT. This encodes CASSLKAGMGSNTEAFF.

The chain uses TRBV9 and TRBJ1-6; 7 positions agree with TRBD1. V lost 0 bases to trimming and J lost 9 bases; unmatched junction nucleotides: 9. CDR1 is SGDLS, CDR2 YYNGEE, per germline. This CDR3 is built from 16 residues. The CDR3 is CASSVGDSPASSPLHF. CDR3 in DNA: TGTGCCAGCAGCGTAGGGGACAGTCCAGCCAGTTCACCCCTCCACTTT.

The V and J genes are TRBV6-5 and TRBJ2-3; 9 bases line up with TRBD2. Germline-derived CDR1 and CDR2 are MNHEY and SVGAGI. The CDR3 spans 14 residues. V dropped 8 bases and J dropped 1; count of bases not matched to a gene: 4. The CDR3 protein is CASPQREGTDTQYF. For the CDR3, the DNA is TGTGCCAGCCCTCAGCGGGAGGGCACAGATACGCAGTATTTT.

CDR3 DNA sequence: TGTGCCAGCAGCTCCCGGGACAGGGGAAACACTGAAGCTTTCTTT. The encoded protein is CASSSRDRGNTEAFF. The chain employs TRBV7-9 and TRBJ1-1; 10 bases fit TRBD1. Germline CDR1 is SEHNR and CDR2 is FQNEAQ (reference sequence). Trimming cost V 4 bases and J 2 bases; bases outside gene matches: 4. The CDR3 consists of 15 residues.

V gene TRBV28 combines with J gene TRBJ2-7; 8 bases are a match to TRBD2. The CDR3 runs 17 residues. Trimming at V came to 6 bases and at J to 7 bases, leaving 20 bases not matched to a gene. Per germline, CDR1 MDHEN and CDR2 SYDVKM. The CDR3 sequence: CASSPGLGEGLGEEQYF. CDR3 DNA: TGTGCCAGCAGCCCGGGTTTAGGGGAGGGACTAGGTGAGGAGCAGTACTTC. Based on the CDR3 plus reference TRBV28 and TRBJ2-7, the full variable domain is DVKVTQSSRYLVKRTGEKVFLECVQDMDHENMFWYRQDPGLGLRLIYFSYDVKMKEKGDIPEGYSVSREKKERFSLILESASTNQTSMYLCASSPGLGEGLGEEQYFGPGTRLTVT.

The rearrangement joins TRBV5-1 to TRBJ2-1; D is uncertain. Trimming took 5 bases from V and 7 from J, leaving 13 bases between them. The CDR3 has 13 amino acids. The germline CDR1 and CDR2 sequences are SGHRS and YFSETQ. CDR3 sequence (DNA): TGCGCCAGCAGGTATACAACACAAAATGAGCAGTTCTTC. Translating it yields CASRYTTQNEQFF. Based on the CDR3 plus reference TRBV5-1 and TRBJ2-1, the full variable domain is KAGVTQTPRYLIKTRGQQVTLSCSPISGHRSVSWYQQTPGQGLQFLFEYFSETQRNKGNFPGRFSGRQFSNSRSEMNVSTLELGDSALYLCASRYTTQNEQFFGPGTRLTVL.

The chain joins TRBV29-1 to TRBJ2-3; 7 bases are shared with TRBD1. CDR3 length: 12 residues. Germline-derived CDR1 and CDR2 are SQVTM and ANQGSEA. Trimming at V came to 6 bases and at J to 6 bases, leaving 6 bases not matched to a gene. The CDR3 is CSVRGQVDTQYF. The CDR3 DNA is TGCAGCGTGAGGGGGCAAGTGGATACGCAGTATTTT.